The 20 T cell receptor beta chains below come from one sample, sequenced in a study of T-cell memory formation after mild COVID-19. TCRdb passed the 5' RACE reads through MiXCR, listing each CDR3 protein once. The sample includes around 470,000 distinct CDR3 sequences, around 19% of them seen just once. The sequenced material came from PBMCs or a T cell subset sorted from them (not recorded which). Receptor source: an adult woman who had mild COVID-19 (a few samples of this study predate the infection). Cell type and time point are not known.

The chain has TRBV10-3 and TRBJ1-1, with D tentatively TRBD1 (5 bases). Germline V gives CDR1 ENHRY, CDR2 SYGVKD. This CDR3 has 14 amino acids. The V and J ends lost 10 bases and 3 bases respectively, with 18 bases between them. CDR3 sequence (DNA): TGTGCCAGCCTCGGAGGGGCGATTGACACTGAAGCTTTCTTT. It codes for CASLGGAIDTEAFF.

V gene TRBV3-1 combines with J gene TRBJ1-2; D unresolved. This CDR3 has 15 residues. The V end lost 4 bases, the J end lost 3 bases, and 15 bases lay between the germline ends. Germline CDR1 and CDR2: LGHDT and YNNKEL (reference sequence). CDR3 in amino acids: CASSPPPWQDYGYTF. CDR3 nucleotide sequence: TGTGCCAGCAGCCCCCCCCCTTGGCAGGACTATGGCTACACCTTC.

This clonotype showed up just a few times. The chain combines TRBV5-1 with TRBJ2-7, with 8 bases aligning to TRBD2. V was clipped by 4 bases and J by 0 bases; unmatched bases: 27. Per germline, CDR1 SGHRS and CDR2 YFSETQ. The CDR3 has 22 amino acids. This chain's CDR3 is CASSATHTLAVGGPSGSYEQYF. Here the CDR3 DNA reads TGCGCCAGCAGCGCAACTCACACACTAGCGGTGGGAGGGCCCTCGGGCTCCTACGAGCAGTACTTC.

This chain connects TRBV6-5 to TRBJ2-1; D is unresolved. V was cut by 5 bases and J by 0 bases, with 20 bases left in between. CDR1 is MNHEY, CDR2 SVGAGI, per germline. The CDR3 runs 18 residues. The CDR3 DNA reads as TGTGCCAGCAGTCCTCTCCCCTTTCGACAAACCTCCTACAATGAGCAGTTCTTC. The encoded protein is CASSPLPFRQTSYNEQFF.

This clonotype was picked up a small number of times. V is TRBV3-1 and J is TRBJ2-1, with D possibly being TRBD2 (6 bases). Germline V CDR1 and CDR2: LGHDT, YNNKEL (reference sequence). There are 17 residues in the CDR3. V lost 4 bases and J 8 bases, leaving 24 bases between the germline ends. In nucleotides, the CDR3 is TGTGCCAGCAGCCCAACACACGGGTGGCGGGATGCGTATGAGCAGTTCTTC. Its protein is CASSPTHGWRDAYEQFF.

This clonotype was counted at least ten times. The CDR3 here is CASRLLLAGDTDTQYF. The CDR3 nucleotides are TGTGCCAGCAGACTCCTACTAGCGGGAGACACAGATACGCAGTATTTT. The V gene is TRBV5-4, the J gene TRBJ2-3, with 11 bases identical to TRBD2. Trimming at V came to 5 bases and at J to 2 bases, leaving 7 bases not matched to a gene. The CDR3 length is 16 residues. CDR1 is SGHNT, CDR2 YYREEE, per germline (reference sequence).

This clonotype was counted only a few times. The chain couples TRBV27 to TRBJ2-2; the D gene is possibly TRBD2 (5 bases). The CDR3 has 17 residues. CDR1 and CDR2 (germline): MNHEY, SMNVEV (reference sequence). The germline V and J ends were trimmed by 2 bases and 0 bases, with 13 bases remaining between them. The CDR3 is CASSLRGLISNTGELFF. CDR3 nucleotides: TGTGCCAGCAGTTTACGAGGGTTGATATCGAACACCGGGGAGCTGTTTTTT.

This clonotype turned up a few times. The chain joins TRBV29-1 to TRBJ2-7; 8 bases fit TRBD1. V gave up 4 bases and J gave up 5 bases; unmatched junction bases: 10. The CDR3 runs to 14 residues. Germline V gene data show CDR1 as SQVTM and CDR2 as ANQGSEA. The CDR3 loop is CSVGGQVSGDEQYF. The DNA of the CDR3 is TGCAGCGTTGGGGGACAGGTCTCAGGCGACGAGCAGTACTTC.

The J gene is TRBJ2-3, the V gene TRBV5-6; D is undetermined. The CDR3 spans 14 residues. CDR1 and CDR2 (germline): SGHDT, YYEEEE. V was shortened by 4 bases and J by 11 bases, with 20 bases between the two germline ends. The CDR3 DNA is TGTGCCAGCAGCCTCCTAGAGCCCGGAATTGAGCAGTATTTT. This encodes CASSLLEPGIEQYF.

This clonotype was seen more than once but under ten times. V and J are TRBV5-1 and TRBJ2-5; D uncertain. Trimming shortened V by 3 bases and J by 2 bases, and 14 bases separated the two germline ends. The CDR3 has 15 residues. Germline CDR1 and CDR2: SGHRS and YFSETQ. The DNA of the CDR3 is TGCGCCAGCAGCTCCTTCTCGGCCAGGCAAGAGACCCAGTACTTC. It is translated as CASSSFSARQETQYF.

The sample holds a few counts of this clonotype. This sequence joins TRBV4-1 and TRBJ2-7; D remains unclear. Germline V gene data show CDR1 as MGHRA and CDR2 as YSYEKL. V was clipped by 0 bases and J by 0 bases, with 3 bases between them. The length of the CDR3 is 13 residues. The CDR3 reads CASSQDFSYEQYF. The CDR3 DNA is TGCGCCAGCAGCCAAGATTTCTCCTACGAGCAGTACTTC.

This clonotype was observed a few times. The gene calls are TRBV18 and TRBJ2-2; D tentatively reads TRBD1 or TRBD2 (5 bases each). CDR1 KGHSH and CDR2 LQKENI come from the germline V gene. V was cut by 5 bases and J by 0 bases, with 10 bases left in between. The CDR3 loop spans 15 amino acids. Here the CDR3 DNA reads TGTGCCAGCTCAAGGGGAGCGGCGAACACCGGGGAGCTGTTTTTT. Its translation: CASSRGAANTGELFF.

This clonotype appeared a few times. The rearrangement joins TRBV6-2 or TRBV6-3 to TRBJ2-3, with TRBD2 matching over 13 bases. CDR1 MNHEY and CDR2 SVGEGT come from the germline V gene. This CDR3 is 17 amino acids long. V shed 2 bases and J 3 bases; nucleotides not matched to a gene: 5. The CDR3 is CASSYGLAGVKTDTQYF. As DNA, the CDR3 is TGTGCCAGCAGTTACGGACTAGCGGGAGTGAAAACAGATACGCAGTATTTT.

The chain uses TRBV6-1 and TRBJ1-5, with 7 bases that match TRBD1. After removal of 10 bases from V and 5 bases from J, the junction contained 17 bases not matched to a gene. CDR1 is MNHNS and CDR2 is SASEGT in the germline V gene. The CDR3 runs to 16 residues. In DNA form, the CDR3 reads TGTGCCACCACGGACGAGTTCCAGGGGGGTTATCAGCCCCAGCATTTT. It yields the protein CATTDEFQGGYQPQHF.

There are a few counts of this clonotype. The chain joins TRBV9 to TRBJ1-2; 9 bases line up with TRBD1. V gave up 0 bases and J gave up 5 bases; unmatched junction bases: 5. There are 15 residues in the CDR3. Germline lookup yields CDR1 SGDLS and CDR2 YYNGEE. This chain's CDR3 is CASSVGTGVQYGYTF. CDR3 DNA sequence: TGTGCCAGCAGCGTAGGGACAGGGGTACAGTATGGCTACACCTTC. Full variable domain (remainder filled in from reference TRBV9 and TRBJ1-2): DSGVTQTPKHLITATGQRVTLRCSPRSGDLSVYWYQQSLDQGLQFLIQYYNGEERAKGNILERFSAQQFPDLHSELNLSSLELGDSALYFCASSVGTGVQYGYTFGSGTRLTVV.

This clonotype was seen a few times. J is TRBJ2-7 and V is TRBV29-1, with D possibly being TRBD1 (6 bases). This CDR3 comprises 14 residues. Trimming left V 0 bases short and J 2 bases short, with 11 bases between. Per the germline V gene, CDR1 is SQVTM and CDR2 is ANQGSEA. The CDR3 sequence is CSVEELGTTYEQYF. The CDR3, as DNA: TGCAGCGTTGAAGAACTGGGGACAACCTACGAGCAGTACTTC.

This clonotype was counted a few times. The chain's CDR3 is CSAPWREPPNNEQFF. The CDR3 DNA is TGCAGTGCCCCGTGGCGGGAGCCCCCTAACAATGAGCAGTTCTTC. This sequence joins TRBV20-1 and TRBJ2-1; the match to TRBD2 covers 7 bases. The CDR3 loop spans 15 amino acids. The trim removed 6 bases at V and 5 bases at J, leaving 13 bases unmatched. Germline V lookup: CDR1 DFQATT, CDR2 SNEGSKA (reference sequence).

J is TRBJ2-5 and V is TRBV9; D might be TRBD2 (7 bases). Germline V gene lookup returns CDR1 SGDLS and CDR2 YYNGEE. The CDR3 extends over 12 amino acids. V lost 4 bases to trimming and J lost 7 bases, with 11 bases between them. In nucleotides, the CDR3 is TGTGCCAGCAGCAATAGGGGGGGGACCCAGTACTTC. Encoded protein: CASSNRGGTQYF. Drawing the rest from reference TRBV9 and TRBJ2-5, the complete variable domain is DSGVTQTPKHLITATGQRVTLRCSPRSGDLSVYWYQQSLDQGLQFLIQYYNGEERAKGNILERFSAQQFPDLHSELNLSSLELGDSALYFCASSNRGGTQYFGPGTRLLVL.

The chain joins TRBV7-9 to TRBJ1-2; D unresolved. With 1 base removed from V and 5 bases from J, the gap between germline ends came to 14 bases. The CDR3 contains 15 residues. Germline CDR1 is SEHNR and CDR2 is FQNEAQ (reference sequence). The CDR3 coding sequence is TGTGCCAGCAGCTTAGTACGTGGTTCGTCGTATGGCTACACCTTC. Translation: CASSLVRGSSYGYTF.

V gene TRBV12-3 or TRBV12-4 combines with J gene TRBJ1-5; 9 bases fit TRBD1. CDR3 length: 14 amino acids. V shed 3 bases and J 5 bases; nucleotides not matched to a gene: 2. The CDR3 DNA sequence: TGTGCCAGCAGTTTCCGACAGGGGGATCAGCCCCAGCATTTT. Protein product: CASSFRQGDQPQHF.